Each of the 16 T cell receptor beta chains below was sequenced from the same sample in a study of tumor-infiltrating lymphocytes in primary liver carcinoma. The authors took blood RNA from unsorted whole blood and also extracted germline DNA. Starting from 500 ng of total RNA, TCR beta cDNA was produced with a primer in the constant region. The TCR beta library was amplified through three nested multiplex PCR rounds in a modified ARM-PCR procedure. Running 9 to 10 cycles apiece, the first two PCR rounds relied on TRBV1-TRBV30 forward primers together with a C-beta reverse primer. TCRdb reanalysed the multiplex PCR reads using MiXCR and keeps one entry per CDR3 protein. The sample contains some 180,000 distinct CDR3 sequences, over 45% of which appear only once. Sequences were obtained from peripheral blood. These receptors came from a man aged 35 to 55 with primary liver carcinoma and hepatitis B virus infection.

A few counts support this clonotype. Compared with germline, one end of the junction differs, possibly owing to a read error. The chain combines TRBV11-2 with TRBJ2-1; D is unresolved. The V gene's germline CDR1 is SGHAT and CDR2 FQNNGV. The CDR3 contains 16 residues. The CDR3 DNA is TGTGACAGCAGCTTGGATATCGGAATAGCAATGGGTGAGCAGTTCTTC. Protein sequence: CDSSLDIGIAMGEQFF.

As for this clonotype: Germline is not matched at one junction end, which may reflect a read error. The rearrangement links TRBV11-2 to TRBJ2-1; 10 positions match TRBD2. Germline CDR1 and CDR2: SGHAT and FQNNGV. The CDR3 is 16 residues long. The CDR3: CAIRPSPSGSYDEQFF. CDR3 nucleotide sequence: TGTGCCATCAGGCCCAGCCCTAGCGGGAGCTACGATGAGCAGTTCTTC.

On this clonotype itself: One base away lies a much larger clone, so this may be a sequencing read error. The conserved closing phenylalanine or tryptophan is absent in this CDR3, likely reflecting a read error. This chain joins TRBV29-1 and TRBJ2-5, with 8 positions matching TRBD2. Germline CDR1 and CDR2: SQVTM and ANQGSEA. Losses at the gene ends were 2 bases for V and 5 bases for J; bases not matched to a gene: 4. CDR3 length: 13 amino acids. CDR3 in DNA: TGCAGCGTTGAATACGGACTAGCCGAGACCCAGTACTTG. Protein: CSVEYGLAETQYL.

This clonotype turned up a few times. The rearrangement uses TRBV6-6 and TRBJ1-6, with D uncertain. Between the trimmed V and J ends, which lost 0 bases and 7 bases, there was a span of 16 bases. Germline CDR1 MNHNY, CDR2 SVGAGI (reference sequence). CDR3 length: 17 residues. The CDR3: CASSYSLLRVANSPLHF. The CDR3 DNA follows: TGTGCCAGCAGTTACTCCCTCCTTCGAGTCGCCAATTCACCCCTCCACTTT.

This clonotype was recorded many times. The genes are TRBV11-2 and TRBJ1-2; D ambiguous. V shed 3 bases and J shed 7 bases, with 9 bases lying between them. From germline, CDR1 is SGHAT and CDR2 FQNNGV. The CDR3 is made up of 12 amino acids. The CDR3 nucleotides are TGTGCCAGCAGCTTCGGTCTCGCTGGCTACACCTTC. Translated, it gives CASSFGLAGYTF.

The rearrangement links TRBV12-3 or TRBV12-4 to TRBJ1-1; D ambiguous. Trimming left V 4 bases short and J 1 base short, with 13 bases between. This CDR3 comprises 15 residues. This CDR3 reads CASSYTDLENTEAFF. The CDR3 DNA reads TGTGCCAGCAGTTATACAGATCTGGAGAACACTGAAGCTTTCTTT.

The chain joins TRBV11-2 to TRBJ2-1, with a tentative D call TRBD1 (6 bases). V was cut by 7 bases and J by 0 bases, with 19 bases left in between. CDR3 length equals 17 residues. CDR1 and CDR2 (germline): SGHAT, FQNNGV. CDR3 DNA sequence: TGTGCCAGCATACCGTTGGGGGCGCTGAGCTCCTACAATGAGCAGTTCTTC. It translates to CASIPLGALSSYNEQFF.

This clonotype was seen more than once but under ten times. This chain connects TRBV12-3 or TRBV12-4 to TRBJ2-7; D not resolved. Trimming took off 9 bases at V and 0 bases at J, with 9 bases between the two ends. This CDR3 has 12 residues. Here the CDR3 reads CASRGSSYEQYF. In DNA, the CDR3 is TGTGCCAGTCGCGGATCCTCCTACGAGCAGTACTTC.

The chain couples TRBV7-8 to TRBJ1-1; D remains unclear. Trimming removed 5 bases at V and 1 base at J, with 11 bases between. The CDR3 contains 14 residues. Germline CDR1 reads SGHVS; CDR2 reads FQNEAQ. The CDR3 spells CASSVGGRNTEAFF. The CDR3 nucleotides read TGTGCCAGCAGCGTAGGTGGCAGGAACACTGAAGCTTTCTTT. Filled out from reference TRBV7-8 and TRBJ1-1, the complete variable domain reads GAGVSQSPRYKVAKRGQDVALRCDPISGHVSLFWYQQALGQGPEFLTYFQNEAQLDKSGLPSDRFFAERPEGSVSTLKIQRTQQEDSAVYLCASSVGGRNTEAFFGQGTRLTVV.

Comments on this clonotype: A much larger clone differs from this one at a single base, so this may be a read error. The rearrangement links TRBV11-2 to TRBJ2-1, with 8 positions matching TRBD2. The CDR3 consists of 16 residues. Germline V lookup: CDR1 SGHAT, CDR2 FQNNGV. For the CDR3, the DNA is TGTGCCAGCAACTTACGGCGGGAGGCCCTGATAAAGGAGCAGTTCTTC. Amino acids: CASNLRREALIKEQFF.

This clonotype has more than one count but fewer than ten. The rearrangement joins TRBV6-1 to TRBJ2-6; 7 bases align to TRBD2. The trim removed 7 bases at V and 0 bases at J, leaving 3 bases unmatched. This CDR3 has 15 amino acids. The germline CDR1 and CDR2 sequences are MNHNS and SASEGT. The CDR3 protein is CASTPGGSGANVLTF. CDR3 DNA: TGTGCCAGCACTCCGGGGGGCTCTGGGGCCAACGTCCTGACTTTC.

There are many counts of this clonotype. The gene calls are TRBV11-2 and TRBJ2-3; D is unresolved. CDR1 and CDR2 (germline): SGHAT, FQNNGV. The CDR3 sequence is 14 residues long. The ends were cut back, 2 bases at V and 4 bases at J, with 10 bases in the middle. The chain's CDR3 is CASSLPVVADTQYF. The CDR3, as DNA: TGTGCCAGCAGCTTACCTGTAGTGGCAGATACGCAGTATTTT.

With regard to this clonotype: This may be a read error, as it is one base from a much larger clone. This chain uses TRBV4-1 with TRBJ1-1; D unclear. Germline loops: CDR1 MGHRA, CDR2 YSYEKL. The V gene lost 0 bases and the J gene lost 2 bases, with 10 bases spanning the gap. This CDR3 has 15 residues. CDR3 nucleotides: TGCGCCAGCAGCCAAGATTACACAGTTAACACTGAAGCTTTCTTT. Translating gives CASSQDYTVNTEAFF.

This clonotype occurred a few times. CDR3 region: CASSQEAVGREAETQYF. The DNA for the CDR3 is TGTGCCAGCAGCCAAGAAGCCGTTGGGCGGGAGGCGGAGACCCAGTACTTC. The chain uses TRBV4-2 and TRBJ2-5, with TRBD2 identical over 8 bases. The CDR3 has 17 amino acids. V gave up 0 bases and J gave up 5 bases; unmatched junction bases: 11. The germline CDR1 and CDR2 sequences are LGHNA and YNFKEQ.

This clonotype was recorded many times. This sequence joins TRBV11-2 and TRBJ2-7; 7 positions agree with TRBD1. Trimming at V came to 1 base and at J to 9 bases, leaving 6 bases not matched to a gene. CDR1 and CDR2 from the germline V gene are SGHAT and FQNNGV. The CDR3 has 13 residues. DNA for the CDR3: TGTGCCAGCAGCTTAGGTAGGGGGCGAAGGCAGTACTTC. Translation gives CASSLGRGRRQYF. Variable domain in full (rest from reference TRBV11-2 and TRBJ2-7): EAGVAQSPRYKIIEKRQSVAFWCNPISGHATLYWYQQILGQGPKLLIQFQNNGVVDDSQLPKDRFSAERLKGVDSTLKIQPAKLEDSAVYLCASSLGRGRRQYFGPGTRLTVT.

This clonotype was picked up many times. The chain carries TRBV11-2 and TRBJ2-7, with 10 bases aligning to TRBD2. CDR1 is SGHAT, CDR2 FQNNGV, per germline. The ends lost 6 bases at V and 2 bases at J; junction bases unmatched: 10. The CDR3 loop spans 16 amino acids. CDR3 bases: TGTGCCAGCAGTTTATCTAGCGGGAGAGGGGCCTACGAGCAGTACTTC. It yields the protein CASSLSSGRGAYEQYF. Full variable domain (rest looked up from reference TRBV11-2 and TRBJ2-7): EAGVAQSPRYKIIEKRQSVAFWCNPISGHATLYWYQQILGQGPKLLIQFQNNGVVDDSQLPKDRFSAERLKGVDSTLKIQPAKLEDSAVYLCASSLSSGRGAYEQYFGPGTRLTVT.